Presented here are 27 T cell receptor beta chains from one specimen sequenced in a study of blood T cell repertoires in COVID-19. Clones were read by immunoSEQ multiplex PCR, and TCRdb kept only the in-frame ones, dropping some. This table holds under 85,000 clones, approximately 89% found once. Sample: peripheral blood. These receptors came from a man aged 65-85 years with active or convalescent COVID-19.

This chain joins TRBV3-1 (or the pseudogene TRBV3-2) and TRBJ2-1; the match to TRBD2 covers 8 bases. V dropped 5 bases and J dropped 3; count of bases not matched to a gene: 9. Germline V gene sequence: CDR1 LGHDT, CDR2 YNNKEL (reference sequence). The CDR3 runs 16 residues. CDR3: CASSFGGAAIYNEQFF. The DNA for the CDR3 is TGTGCCAGCAGCTTCGGGGGGGCGGCAATCTACAATGAGCAGTTCTTC.

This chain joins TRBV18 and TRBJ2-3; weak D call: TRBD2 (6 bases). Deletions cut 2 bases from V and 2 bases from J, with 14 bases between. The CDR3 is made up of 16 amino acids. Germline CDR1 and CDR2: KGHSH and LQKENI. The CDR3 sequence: CASSPSQAGFTDTQYF. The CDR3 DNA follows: TGTGCCAGCTCACCAAGTCAAGCGGGCTTCACAGATACGCAGTATTTT.

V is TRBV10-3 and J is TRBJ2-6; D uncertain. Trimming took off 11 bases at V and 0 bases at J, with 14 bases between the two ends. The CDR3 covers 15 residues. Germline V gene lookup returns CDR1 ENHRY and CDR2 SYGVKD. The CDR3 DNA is TGTGCCGCCACCGGAGAATTCTCTGGGGCCAACGTCCTGACTTTC. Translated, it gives CAATGEFSGANVLTF.

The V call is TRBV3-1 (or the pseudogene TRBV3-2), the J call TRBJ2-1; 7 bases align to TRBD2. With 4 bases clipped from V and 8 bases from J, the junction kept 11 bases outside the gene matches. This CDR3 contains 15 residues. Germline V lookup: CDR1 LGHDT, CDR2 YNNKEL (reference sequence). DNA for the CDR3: TGTGCCAGCAGCCCCCGACTAGCCCGATTGGATGAGCAGTTCTTC. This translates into CASSPRLARLDEQFF.

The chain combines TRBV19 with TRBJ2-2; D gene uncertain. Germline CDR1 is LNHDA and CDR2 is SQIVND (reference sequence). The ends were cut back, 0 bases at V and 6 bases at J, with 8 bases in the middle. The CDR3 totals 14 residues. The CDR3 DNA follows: TGTGCCAGTAGTATAGACAGAATCTCCGGGGAGCTGTTTTTT. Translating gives CASSIDRISGELFF.

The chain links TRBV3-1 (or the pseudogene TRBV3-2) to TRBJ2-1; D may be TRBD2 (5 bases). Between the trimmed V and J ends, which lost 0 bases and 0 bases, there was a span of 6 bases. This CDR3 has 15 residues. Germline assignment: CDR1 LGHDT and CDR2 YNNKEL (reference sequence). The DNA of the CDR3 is TGTGCCAGCAGCCAAGATCGGGGCTCCTACAATGAGCAGTTCTTC. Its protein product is CASSQDRGSYNEQFF.

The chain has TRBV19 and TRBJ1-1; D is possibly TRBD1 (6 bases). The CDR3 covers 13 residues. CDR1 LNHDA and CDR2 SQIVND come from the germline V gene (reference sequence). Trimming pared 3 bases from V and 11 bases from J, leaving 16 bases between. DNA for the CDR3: TGTGCCAGTAGTATTGGCTGGGGGCGATGGGCTTTCTTT. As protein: CASSIGWGRWAFF. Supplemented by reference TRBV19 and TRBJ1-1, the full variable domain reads DGGITQSPKYLFRKEGQNVTLSCEQNLNHDAMYWYRQDPGQGLRLIYYSQIVNDFQKGDIAEGYSVSREKKESFPLTVTSAQKNPTAFYLCASSIGWGRWAFFGQGTRLTVV.

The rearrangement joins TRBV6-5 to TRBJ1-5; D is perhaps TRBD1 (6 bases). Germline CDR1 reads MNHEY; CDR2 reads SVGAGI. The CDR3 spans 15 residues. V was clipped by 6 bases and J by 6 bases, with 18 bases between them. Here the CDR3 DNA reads TGTGCCAGCAGCCGAAACCGGGACATGGGTCAGCCCCAGCATTTT. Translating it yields CASSRNRDMGQPQHF.

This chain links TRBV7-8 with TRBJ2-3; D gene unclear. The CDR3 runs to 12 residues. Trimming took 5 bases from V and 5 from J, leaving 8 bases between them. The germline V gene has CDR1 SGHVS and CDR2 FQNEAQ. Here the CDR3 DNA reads TGTGCCAGCAGCCCTACTCGAGATACGCAGTATTTT. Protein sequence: CASSPTRDTQYF.

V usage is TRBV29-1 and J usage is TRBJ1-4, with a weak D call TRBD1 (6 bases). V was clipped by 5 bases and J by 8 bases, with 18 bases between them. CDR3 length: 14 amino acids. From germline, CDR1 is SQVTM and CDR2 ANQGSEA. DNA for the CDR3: TGCAGCGTTACCCCCCAGGGGTTAGGAGAAAAACTGTTTTTT. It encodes CSVTPQGLGEKLFF.

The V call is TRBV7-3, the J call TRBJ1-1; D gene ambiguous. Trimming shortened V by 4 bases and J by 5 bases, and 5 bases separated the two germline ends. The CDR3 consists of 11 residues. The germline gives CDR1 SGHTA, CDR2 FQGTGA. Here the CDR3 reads CASSSGTEAFF. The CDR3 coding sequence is TGTGCCAGCAGCTCGGGTACTGAAGCTTTCTTT.

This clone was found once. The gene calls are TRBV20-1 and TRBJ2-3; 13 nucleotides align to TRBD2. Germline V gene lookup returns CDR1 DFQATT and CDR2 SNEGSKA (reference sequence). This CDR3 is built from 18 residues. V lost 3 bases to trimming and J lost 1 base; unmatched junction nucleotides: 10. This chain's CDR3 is CSASPGLAGLPRTDTQYF. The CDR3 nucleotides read TGCAGTGCTAGTCCGGGACTAGCGGGGCTCCCACGCACAGATACGCAGTATTTT.

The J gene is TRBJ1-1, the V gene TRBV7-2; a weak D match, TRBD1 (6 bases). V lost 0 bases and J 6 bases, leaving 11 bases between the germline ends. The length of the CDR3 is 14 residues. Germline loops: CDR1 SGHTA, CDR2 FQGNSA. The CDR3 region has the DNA TGTGCCAGCAGCTTAGCACCGGGACAAGCTGAAGCTTTCTTT. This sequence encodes CASSLAPGQAEAFF.

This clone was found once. The DNA of the CDR3 is TGCGCCAGCACCGACCAGGGGGCAACTAATGAAAAACTGTTTTTT. Translation gives CASTDQGATNEKLFF. This chain links TRBV5-1 with TRBJ1-4, with 7 nucleotides matching TRBD1. After removal of 6 bases from V and 0 bases from J, the junction contained 5 bases not matched to a gene. This CDR3 has 15 residues. Looked up from germline, CDR1 is SGHRS and CDR2 is YFSETQ.

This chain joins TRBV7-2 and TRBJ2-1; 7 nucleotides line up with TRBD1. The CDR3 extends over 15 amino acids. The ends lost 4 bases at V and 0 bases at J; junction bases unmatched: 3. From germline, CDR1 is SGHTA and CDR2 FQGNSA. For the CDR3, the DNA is TGTGCCAGCAGCTACCGGGACAGCTCCTACAATGAGCAGTTCTTC. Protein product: CASSYRDSSYNEQFF.

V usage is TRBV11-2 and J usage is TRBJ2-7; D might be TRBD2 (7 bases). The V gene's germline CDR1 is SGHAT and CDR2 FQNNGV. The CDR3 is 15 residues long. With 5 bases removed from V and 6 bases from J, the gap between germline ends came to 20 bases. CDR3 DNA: TGTGCCAGCAGCCCAGTGGGGGGGGCGCCCTCCGAGCAGTACTTC. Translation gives CASSPVGGAPSEQYF.

CDR3 loop: CASSLGSETQYF. CDR3 in DNA: TGCGCCAGCAGCTTGGGTTCGGAGACCCAGTACTTC. V is TRBV5-1 and J is TRBJ2-5, with unresolved D. Trimming removed 0 bases at V and 5 bases at J, with 5 bases between. Looked up from germline, CDR1 is SGHRS and CDR2 is YFSETQ. This CDR3 is built from 12 residues.

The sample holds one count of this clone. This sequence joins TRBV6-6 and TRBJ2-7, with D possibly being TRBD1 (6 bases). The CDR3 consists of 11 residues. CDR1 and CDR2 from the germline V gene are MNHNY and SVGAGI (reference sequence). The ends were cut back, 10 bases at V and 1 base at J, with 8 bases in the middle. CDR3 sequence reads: CATGQSYEQYF. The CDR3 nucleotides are TGTGCCACCGGACAGTCCTACGAGCAGTACTTC.

DNA of the CDR3: TGCGCCAGCAGCCAAGGACAGAATAATGAAAAACTGTTTTTT. As protein: CASSQGQNNEKLFF. V usage is TRBV4-1 and J usage is TRBJ1-4; D is perhaps TRBD1 (5 bases). The V end lost 1 base, the J end lost 4 bases, and 7 bases lay between the germline ends. The V gene's germline CDR1 is MGHRA and CDR2 YSYEKL. The CDR3 runs to 14 residues.

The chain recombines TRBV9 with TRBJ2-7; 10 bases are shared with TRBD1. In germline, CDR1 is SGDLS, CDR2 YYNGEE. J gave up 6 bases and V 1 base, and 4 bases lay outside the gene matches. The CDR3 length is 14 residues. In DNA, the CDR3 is TGTGCCAGCAGCGTATGGGACAGGGGTACCGAGCAGTACTTC. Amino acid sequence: CASSVWDRGTEQYF.

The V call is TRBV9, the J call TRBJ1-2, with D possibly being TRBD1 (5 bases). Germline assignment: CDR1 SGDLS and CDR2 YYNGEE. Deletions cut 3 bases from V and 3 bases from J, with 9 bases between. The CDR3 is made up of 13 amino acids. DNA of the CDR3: TGTGCCAGCAGCGCAGACAGACACTATGGCTACACCTTC. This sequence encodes CASSADRHYGYTF.

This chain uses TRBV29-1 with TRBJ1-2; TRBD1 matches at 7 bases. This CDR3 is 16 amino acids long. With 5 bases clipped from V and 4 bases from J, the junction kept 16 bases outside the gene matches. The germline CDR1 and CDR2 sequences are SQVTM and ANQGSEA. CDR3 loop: CSVTTTGDSDPYGYTF. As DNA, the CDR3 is TGCAGCGTTACTACCACGGGGGACAGTGATCCCTATGGCTACACCTTC.

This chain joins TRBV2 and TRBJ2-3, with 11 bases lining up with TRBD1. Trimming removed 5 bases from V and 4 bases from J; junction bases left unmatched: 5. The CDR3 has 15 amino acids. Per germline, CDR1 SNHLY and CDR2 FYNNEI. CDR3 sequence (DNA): TGTGCCAGCAGTAAGAGGACAGGGGGCCCAGATACGCAGTATTTT. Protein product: CASSKRTGGPDTQYF.

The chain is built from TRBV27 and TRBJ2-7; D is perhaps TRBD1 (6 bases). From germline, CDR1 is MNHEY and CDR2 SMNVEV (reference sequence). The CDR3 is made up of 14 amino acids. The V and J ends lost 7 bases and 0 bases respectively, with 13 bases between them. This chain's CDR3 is CASMVRQASYEQYF. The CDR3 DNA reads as TGTGCCAGCATGGTCAGACAGGCCTCCTACGAGCAGTACTTC.

The CDR3 protein is CAWRSAGSFFYEAFF. The CDR3 DNA follows: TGTGCCTGGAGATCCGCAGGGTCATTCTTTTATGAAGCTTTCTTT. This chain connects TRBV30 to TRBJ1-1; the D gene is possibly TRBD1 (5 bases). The CDR3 loop spans 15 amino acids. The V end was cut by 3 bases, the J end by 7 bases, with 21 bases between. The V gene's germline CDR1 is GTSNPN and CDR2 SVGIG (reference sequence). Full variable domain (outside the CDR3, taken from reference TRBV30 and TRBJ1-1): SQTIHQWPATLVQPVGSPLSLECTVEGTSNPNLYWYRQAAGRGLQLLFYSVGIGQISSEVPQNLSASRPQDRQFILSSKKLLLSDSGFYLCAWRSAGSFFYEAFFGQGTRLTVV.

The CDR3 loop reads CASSQTGGNTEAFF. DNA of the CDR3: TGTGCCAGCAGCCAGACAGGGGGAAACACTGAAGCTTTCTTT. The rearrangement joins TRBV3-1 (or the pseudogene TRBV3-2) to TRBJ1-1; 9 positions agree with TRBD1. The CDR3 contains 14 residues. Trimming cost V 3 bases and J 2 bases; bases outside gene matches: 1. Germline assignment: CDR1 LGHDT and CDR2 YNNKEL (reference sequence).

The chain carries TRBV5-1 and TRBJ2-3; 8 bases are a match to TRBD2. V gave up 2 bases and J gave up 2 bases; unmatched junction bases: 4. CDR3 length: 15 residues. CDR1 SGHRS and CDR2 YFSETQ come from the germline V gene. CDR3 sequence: CASSFGGGPTDTQYF. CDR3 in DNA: TGCGCCAGCAGCTTCGGCGGGGGGCCCACAGATACGCAGTATTTT.